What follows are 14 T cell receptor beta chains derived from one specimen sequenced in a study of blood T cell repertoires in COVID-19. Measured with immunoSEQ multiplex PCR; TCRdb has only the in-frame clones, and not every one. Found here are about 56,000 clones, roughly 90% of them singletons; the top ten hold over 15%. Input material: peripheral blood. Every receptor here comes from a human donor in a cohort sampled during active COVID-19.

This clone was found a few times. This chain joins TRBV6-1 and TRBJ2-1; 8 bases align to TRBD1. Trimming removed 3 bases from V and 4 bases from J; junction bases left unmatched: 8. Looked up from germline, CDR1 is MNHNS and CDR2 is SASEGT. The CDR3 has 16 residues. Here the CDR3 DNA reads TGTGCCAGCAGTGACTGGGCCGGGACAGGATACAATGAGCAGTTCTTC. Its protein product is CASSDWAGTGYNEQFF.

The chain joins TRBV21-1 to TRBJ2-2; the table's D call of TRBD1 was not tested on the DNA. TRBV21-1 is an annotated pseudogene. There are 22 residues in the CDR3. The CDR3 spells CASTTTLSLGLEDRSNTGELFF. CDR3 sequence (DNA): TGTGCCAGCACCACGACTCTCTCCTTAGGTCTAGAGGACAGATCGAACACCGGGGAGCTGTTTTTT.

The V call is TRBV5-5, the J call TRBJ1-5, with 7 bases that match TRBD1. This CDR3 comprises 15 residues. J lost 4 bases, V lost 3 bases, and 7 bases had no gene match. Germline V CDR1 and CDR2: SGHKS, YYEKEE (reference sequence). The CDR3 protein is CASSWGTALNQPQHF. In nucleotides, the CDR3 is TGTGCCAGCAGCTGGGGGACAGCACTTAATCAGCCCCAGCATTTT.

CDR3 DNA: TGTGCCAGCAGCCCTCAACAGGGGGCGAACATTCAGTACTTC. It specifies CASSPQQGANIQYF. The V call is TRBV7-2, the J call TRBJ2-4, with TRBD1 identical over 9 bases. The V and J ends lost 5 bases and 7 bases, in that order; junction bases with no gene match: 6. Germline loops: CDR1 SGHTA, CDR2 FQGNSA. The CDR3 is 14 residues long.

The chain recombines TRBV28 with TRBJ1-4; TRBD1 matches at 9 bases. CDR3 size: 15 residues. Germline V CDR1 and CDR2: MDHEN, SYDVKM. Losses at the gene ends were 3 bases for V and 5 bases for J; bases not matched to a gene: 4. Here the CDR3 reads CASSFAGQGNEKLFF. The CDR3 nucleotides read TGTGCCAGCAGTTTCGCGGGACAGGGAAATGAAAAACTGTTTTTT.

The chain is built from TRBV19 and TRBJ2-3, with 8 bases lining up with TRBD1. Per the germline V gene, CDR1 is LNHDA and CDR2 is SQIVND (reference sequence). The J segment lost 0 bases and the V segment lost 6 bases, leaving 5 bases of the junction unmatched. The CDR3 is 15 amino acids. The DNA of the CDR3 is TGTGCCAGTAGACCCACAGGGGGTAGCACAGATACGCAGTATTTT. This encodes CASRPTGGSTDTQYF.

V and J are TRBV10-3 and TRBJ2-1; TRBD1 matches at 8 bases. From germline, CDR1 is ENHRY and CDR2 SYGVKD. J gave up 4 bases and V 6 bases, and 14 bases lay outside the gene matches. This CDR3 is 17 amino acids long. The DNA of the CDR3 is TGTGCCATCAGAGAGACTGACCGACAGGGGCTATACAATGAGCAGTTCTTC. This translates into CAIRETDRQGLYNEQFF.

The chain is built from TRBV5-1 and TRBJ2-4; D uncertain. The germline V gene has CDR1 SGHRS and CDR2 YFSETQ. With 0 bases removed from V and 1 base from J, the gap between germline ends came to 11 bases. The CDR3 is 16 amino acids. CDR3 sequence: CASSLEPVLAKNIQYF. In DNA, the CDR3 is TGCGCCAGCAGCTTGGAGCCCGTCCTGGCCAAAAACATTCAGTACTTC.

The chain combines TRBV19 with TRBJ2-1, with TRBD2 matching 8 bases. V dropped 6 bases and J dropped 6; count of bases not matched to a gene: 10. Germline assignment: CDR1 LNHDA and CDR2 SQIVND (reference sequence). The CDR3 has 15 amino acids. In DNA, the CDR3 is TGTGCCAGTAGACCCACGGGAGGGTTTGCCAATGAGCAGTTCTTC. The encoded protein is CASRPTGGFANEQFF. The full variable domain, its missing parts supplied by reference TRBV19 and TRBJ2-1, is DGGITQSPKYLFRKEGQNVTLSCEQNLNHDAMYWYRQDPGQGLRLIYYSQIVNDFQKGDIAEGYSVSREKKESFPLTVTSAQKNPTAFYLCASRPTGGFANEQFFGPGTRLTVL.

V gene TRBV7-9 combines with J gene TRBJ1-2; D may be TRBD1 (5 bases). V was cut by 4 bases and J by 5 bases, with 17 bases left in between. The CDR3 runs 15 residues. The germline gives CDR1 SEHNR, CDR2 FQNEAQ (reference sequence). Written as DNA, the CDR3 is TGTGCCAGCAGCTCCGCATCGACAGCAAATTATGGCTACACCTTC. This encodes CASSSASTANYGYTF.

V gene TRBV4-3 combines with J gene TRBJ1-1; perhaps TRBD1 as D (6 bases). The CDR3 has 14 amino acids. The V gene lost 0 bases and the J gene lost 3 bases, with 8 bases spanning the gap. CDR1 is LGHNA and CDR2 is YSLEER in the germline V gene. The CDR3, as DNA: TGCGCCAGCAGCCAAGATCAGGGGTACACTGAAGCTTTCTTT. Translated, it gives CASSQDQGYTEAFF.

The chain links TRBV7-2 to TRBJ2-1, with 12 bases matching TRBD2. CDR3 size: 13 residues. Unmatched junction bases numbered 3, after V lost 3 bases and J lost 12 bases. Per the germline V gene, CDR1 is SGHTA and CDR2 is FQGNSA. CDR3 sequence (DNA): TGTGCCAGCAGCTTTCTAGCGGGGGGGGCGCAGTTCTTC. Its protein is CASSFLAGGAQFF.

The CDR3 spells CASSQAPGLAGGGYNEQFF. DNA of the CDR3: TGTGCCAGCAGCCAAGCTCCGGGACTAGCGGGGGGGGGATACAATGAGCAGTTCTTC. This chain joins TRBV3-1 (or the pseudogene TRBV3-2) and TRBJ2-1, with 16 bases aligning to TRBD2. J was trimmed by 4 bases and V by 1 base; bases with no gene match: 7. In germline, CDR1 is LGHDT, CDR2 YNNKEL (reference sequence). This CDR3 has 19 residues.

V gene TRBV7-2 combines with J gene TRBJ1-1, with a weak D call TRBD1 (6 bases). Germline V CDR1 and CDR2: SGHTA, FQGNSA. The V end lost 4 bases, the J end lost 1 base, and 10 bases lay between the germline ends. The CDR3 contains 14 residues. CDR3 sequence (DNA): TGTGCCAGCAGCTCTCGACAGGAGAACACTGAAGCTTTCTTT. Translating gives CASSSRQENTEAFF.